What follows is one T cell receptor (beta chain) and its context. The antigen remains undetermined. V was clipped by 4 bases and J by 4 bases; unmatched bases: 9. The germline gives CDR1 GTSNPN, CDR2 SVGIG (reference sequence). CDR3 length: 14 residues. The data were taken from a study of OX40 agonist ivuxolimab in advanced cancers. General observations from the study: Dosing at 0.1 to 3.0 mg/kg was accompanied by clonal expansion of CD4+ and CD8+ blood T cells by week 6.

Sequencing used immunoSEQ multiplex PCR; TCRdb keeps in-frame clones, though not all of them. The data contain 100,000 to 120,000 clones, roughly 90% of them singletons. This clonotype was obtained from an adult with an advanced solid tumor such as melanoma, head and neck, liver or kidney cancer. Specimen: CD4+ or CD8+ T cells sorted from blood, collected in a trial of the OX40 agonist ivuxolimab. This sequence joins TRBV30 and TRBJ1-2, with 7 bases fitting TRBD1. CDR3 sequence: CAWTRTGSVYGYTF. In nucleotides, the CDR3 is TGTGCCTGGACCCGGACAGGTTCTGTCTATGGCTACACCTTC.